What follows are 21 T cell receptor beta chains derived from one specimen sequenced in a study of OX40 agonist ivuxolimab in advanced cancers. The assay was immunoSEQ multiplex PCR, and TCRdb's table has in-frame clones only and misses some. This sample has over 20,000 clones, with approximately 87% found just once. Sample: CD4+ or CD8+ T cells sorted from blood, taken in a trial of the OX40 agonist ivuxolimab. These receptor sequences come from an adult with an advanced solid tumor such as melanoma, head and neck, liver or kidney cancer.

The chain employs TRBV11-2 and TRBJ1-2, with no clear D. Trimming removed 0 bases from V and 3 bases from J, with 8 bases in between. The CDR3 runs to 14 residues. Germline CDR1 and CDR2: SGHAT and FQNNGV. The CDR3 sequence is CASSLDLHDYGYTF. Written as DNA, the CDR3 is TGTGCCAGCAGCTTAGATCTCCACGACTATGGCTACACCTTC.

Remarks on this clone: This CDR3 fails to terminate in the conserved phenylalanine or tryptophan, so it likely reflects a read error. The DNA for the CDR3 is TGTGCCAGCAGTGGGGGCAGGGGGATGAGTTCACCCCTCCACCTT. Residues: CASSGGRGMSSPLHL. J is TRBJ1-6 and V is TRBV2; TRBD1 matches 7 bases. The J segment lost 9 bases and the V segment lost 4 bases, leaving 9 bases of the junction unmatched. The CDR3 runs 15 residues. Germline loops: CDR1 SNHLY, CDR2 FYNNEI.

In its sample, this clone was seen once. The V gene is TRBV9, the J gene TRBJ2-1; tentatively, D is TRBD1 (7 bases). Trimming took 3 bases from V and 7 from J, leaving 17 bases between them. Germline values: CDR1 SGDLS, CDR2 YYNGEE. The CDR3 has 15 amino acids. Here the CDR3 reads CASSAEGADWNEQFF. In nucleotides, the CDR3 is TGTGCCAGCAGCGCGGAGGGGGCAGATTGGAATGAGCAGTTCTTC.

V gene TRBV12-5 combines with J gene TRBJ2-7; 9 bases line up with TRBD2. The CDR3 is made up of 17 amino acids. The ends lost 2 bases at V and 2 bases at J; junction bases unmatched: 10. The germline V gene has CDR1 LGHNT and CDR2 FRNRAP. The CDR3 DNA is TGTGCTAGTGGTTTGCTCTCCGGGCGGGGGGGTCCCTACGAGCAGTACTTC. Its protein product is CASGLLSGRGGPYEQYF.

This chain links TRBV19 with TRBJ2-3, with D perhaps matching TRBD2 (6 bases). The CDR3 consists of 14 residues. V was clipped by 9 bases and J by 3 bases, with 16 bases between them. Germline assignment: CDR1 LNHDA and CDR2 SQIVND (reference sequence). In nucleotides, the CDR3 is TGTGCCAGCACAATAGTGGGGGGTACAGATACGCAGTATTTT. Encoded protein: CASTIVGGTDTQYF. The variable domain in full, completed from reference TRBV19 and TRBJ2-3, reads DGGITQSPKYLFRKEGQNVTLSCEQNLNHDAMYWYRQDPGQGLRLIYYSQIVNDFQKGDIAEGYSVSREKKESFPLTVTSAQKNPTAFYLCASTIVGGTDTQYFGPGTRLTVL.

The chain employs TRBV9 and TRBJ2-5; D is perhaps TRBD2 (6 bases). V was cut by 5 bases and J by 5 bases, with 13 bases left in between. CDR3 length equals 13 residues. Germline V gene lookup returns CDR1 SGDLS and CDR2 YYNGEE. CDR3 residues: CASSGRGEETQYF. CDR3 DNA: TGTGCCAGCAGTGGACGCGGGGAGGAGACCCAGTACTTC.

This chain connects TRBV27 to TRBJ1-4, with D possibly matching TRBD1 (5 bases). The CDR3 is 12 amino acids. V was shortened by 5 bases and J by 11 bases, with 12 bases between the two germline ends. The germline V gene has CDR1 MNHEY and CDR2 SMNVEV (reference sequence). CDR3 region: CASSGFGTKLFF. CDR3 sequence (DNA): TGTGCCAGCAGTGGGTTCGGGACTAAACTGTTTTTT.

The rearrangement joins TRBV7-6 to TRBJ2-2, with TRBD1 matching over 7 bases. This CDR3 is 14 amino acids long. Germline CDR1 reads SGHVS; CDR2 reads FNYEAQ. V was pared by 11 bases and J by 0 bases, with 6 bases of the junction left unmatched. This CDR3 reads CAGTDPTNTGELFF. The CDR3 DNA reads as TGTGCCGGGACAGATCCGACGAACACCGGGGAGCTGTTTTTT.

The V and J genes are TRBV5-6 and TRBJ2-7, with D tentatively TRBD1 (5 bases). The V end was cut by 6 bases, the J end by 6 bases, with 22 bases between. Germline CDR1 SGHDT, CDR2 YYEEEE. The CDR3 is 15 residues long. Here the CDR3 reads CASNRPDGLNSEQYF. In DNA form, the CDR3 reads TGTGCCAGCAACAGGCCGGACGGGTTAAACTCCGAGCAGTACTTC.

The chain has TRBV19 and TRBJ1-5; D unclear. Trimming shortened V by 8 bases and J by 0 bases, and 11 bases separated the two germline ends. The CDR3 length is 14 residues. From germline, CDR1 is LNHDA and CDR2 SQIVND (reference sequence). The CDR3 region has the DNA TGTGCCAGTGCGAGAGACAATAGCAATCAGCCCCAGCATTTT. Protein product: CASARDNSNQPQHF.

This chain uses TRBV27 with TRBJ2-7; 10 nucleotides align to TRBD1. CDR1 MNHEY and CDR2 SMNVEV come from the germline V gene (reference sequence). The ends lost 11 bases at V and 4 bases at J; junction bases unmatched: 8. The CDR3 loop spans 13 amino acids. In DNA, the CDR3 is TGTGCCGTTCTGGGACAGGGGAAATACGAGCAGTACTTC. Translation: CAVLGQGKYEQYF.

V and J are TRBV5-8 and TRBJ1-5; D is perhaps TRBD1 (6 bases). Germline V gene data show CDR1 as SGHTS and CDR2 as YDEGEE. The CDR3 consists of 13 residues. Trimming removed 7 bases at V and 4 bases at J, with 12 bases between. In DNA, the CDR3 is TGTGCCAGCTGGAGGGGGGGGAATCAGCCCCAGCATTTT. Translation gives CASWRGGNQPQHF.

V gene TRBV4-1 combines with J gene TRBJ1-4, with 7 bases lining up with TRBD1. The CDR3 extends over 16 amino acids. Germline-derived CDR1 and CDR2 are MGHRA and YSYEKL. Losses at the gene ends were 0 bases for V and 8 bases for J; bases not matched to a gene: 9. The CDR3 DNA reads as TGCGCCAGCAGCCAAGATTGGGAGGAGACAGGGGAAAAACTGTTTTTT. It yields the protein CASSQDWEETGEKLFF.

The V and J genes are TRBV7-3 and TRBJ2-7, with a weak D call TRBD2 (7 bases). Trimming took off 5 bases at V and 7 bases at J, with 21 bases between the two ends. The length of the CDR3 is 15 residues. Germline CDR1 reads SGHTA; CDR2 reads FQGTGA. DNA for the CDR3: TGTGCCAGCAGCCCCTATGGGGGGGCCCTTGGTGAGCAGTACTTC. Translating gives CASSPYGGALGEQYF.

The V call is TRBV7-8, the J call TRBJ2-5, with a tentative D call TRBD1 (6 bases). The CDR3 length is 13 residues. Trimming removed 8 bases from V and 10 bases from J, with 20 bases in between. Per the germline V gene, CDR1 is SGHVS and CDR2 is FQNEAQ. The CDR3 loop is CASGTSRELIQYF. Written as DNA, the CDR3 is TGTGCCAGCGGGACATCCCGGGAATTGATCCAGTACTTC.

The rearrangement joins TRBV4-1 to TRBJ2-1; 8 bases fit TRBD1. Trimming removed 5 bases from V and 1 base from J; junction bases left unmatched: 4. Germline V gives CDR1 MGHRA, CDR2 YSYEKL. CDR3 length: 15 residues. The CDR3 protein is CASSARGPSYNEQFF. CDR3 nucleotides: TGCGCCAGCAGCGCCAGGGGGCCATCCTACAATGAGCAGTTCTTC.

The chain couples TRBV4-1 to TRBJ1-5, with 7 bases matching TRBD1. The trim removed 4 bases at V and 7 bases at J, leaving 7 bases unmatched. CDR3 length equals 14 residues. From germline, CDR1 is MGHRA and CDR2 YSYEKL. The CDR3 DNA reads as TGCGCCAGCAGCCCGACAGGGCTCAACCAGCCCCAGCATTTT. Its translation: CASSPTGLNQPQHF.

This clone turned up a few times. Without the conserved terminal phenylalanine or tryptophan, this CDR3 likely stems from a read error. The chain links TRBV10-2 to TRBJ1-6; no definite D call. The CDR3 covers 12 residues. From germline, CDR1 is WSHSY and CDR2 SAAADI. With 2 bases removed from V and 6 bases from J, the gap between germline ends came to 2 bases. The CDR3 DNA sequence: TGCGCCAGCAGTGAGAGTAATTCACCCCTCCACCTT. It is translated as CASSESNSPLHL.

On this clone: The conserved final phenylalanine or tryptophan is absent from the CDR3, which likely points to a read error. The CDR3 spells CASSKGTGVISPLHL. The CDR3 region has the DNA TGTGCCAGTAGTAAGGGGACAGGGGTGATATCACCCCTCCACCTT. This chain connects TRBV19 to TRBJ1-6, with 10 bases matching TRBD1. The CDR3 sequence is 15 residues long. After removal of 4 bases from V and 10 bases from J, the junction contained 7 bases not matched to a gene. Germline V gene data show CDR1 as LNHDA and CDR2 as SQIVND (reference sequence).

The chain is built from TRBV11-2 and TRBJ2-7; 9 bases are a match to TRBD1. This CDR3 region has 15 residues. The V gene end was trimmed by 1 base and the J gene end by 4 bases; junction bases not matched to a gene: 5. CDR1 and CDR2 (germline): SGHAT, FQNNGV. CDR3 in amino acids: CASSLGADRGYEQYF. CDR3 DNA: TGTGCCAGCAGCTTAGGGGCAGACAGGGGGTACGAGCAGTACTTC.

In its sample, this clone was seen once. V gene TRBV28 combines with J gene TRBJ2-7; no firm D call. There are 15 residues in the CDR3. V was pared by 8 bases and J by 4 bases, with 21 bases between. In germline, CDR1 is MDHEN, CDR2 SYDVKM. In DNA, the CDR3 is TGTGCCAGCCGGCAGGTCCGGCCTCCACCGTACGAGCAGTACTTC. Its protein product is CASRQVRPPPYEQYF.